This T cell receptor beta chain comes out of a study of CD8+CD57+ T cells in acquired aplastic anemia. The CDR3 contains 14 residues. Per germline, CDR1 SNHLY and CDR2 FYNNEI. The germline V and J ends were trimmed by 4 bases and 8 bases, with 15 bases remaining between them. Flow cytometry had shown expanded CD8+CD57+ cells in the patients chosen for sequencing. This clonotype was detected many times. Profiles of TCR beta VDJ and CDR3 were generated from a genomic DNA template. MiXCR, run by TCRdb on the reads, gives a single entry per CDR3 protein. The table includes about 43,000 distinct CDR3 sequences, about 63% detected once.

This clonotype was obtained from a human donor with aplastic anemia. J is TRBJ2-4 and V is TRBV2; the D gene is possibly TRBD1 (5 bases). The sample consisted of sorted CD4+, CD8+, or CD8+CD57+ T cells (not recorded which) from PBMCs. The CDR3 is CASSGSQDRDIQYF. The CDR3 nucleotides read TGTGCCAGCAGTGGATCACAGGACCGGGACATTCAGTACTTC.